This T cell receptor beta chain emerged from a study of blood T cell repertoires in COVID-19. The overall study: The samples span acute and convalescent COVID-19 from the United States, Italy and Spain.

V lost 0 bases to trimming and J lost 3 bases, with 8 bases between them. The CDR3 is 14 residues long. Germline lookup yields CDR1 LGHNA and CDR2 YNFKEQ. The repertoire was sequenced with immunoSEQ multiplex PCR; TCRdb's copy has only in-frame clones and lacks some. The repertoire holds some 90,000 clones, with 70% to 90% as singletons. This clone appeared a few times. Sequenced input: peripheral blood. The clonotype was recovered from a human donor in a cohort sampled during active COVID-19. The chain links TRBV4-2 to TRBJ1-1; unclear D gene. The CDR3 nucleotides read TGTGCCAGCAGCCAAGATCGGGGTGACACTGAAGCTTTCTTT. It specifies CASSQDRGDTEAFF.